The next 2 T cell receptor beta chains were all read from a single sample in a study of graft-versus-host responses after intestinal transplantation. The data were produced by immunoSEQ multiplex PCR, yet TCRdb's version contains in-frame clones alone and is incomplete. The table shows about 26,000 clones, with roughly 80% occurring only once. The antigens these receptors bind are not known. The sample here was unstimulated CD4+ T cells sorted from spleen or lymph node cells, taken before intestinal transplant. The receptor source for this set is a human donor who received an intestinal transplant.

The chain joins TRBV5-6 to TRBJ2-3; D might be TRBD2 (7 bases). The V end lost 0 bases, the J end lost 4 bases, and 15 bases lay between the germline ends. The length of the CDR3 is 16 residues. CDR1 and CDR2 (germline): SGHDT, YYEEEE. The CDR3 coding sequence is TGTGCCAGCAGCTTGGTCGGGGGGCTCGAGGCAGATACGCAGTATTTT. Its protein is CASSLVGGLEADTQYF. The full variable domain, completed using reference TRBV5-6 and TRBJ2-3, is DAGVTQSPTHLIKTRGQQVTLRCSPKSGHDTVSWYQQALGQGPQFIFQYYEEEERQRGNFPDRFSGHQFPNYSSELNVNALLLGDSALYLCASSLVGGLEADTQYFGPGTRLTVL.

The J gene is TRBJ1-2, the V gene TRBV27; D is perhaps TRBD1 (5 bases). The germline gives CDR1 MNHEY, CDR2 SMNVEV (reference sequence). Trimming pared 3 bases from V and 3 bases from J, leaving 8 bases between. The length of the CDR3 is 13 residues. The CDR3 nucleotides are TGTGCCAGCAGTTTCTCGGGGGACTATGGCTACACCTTC. Translation gives CASSFSGDYGYTF.